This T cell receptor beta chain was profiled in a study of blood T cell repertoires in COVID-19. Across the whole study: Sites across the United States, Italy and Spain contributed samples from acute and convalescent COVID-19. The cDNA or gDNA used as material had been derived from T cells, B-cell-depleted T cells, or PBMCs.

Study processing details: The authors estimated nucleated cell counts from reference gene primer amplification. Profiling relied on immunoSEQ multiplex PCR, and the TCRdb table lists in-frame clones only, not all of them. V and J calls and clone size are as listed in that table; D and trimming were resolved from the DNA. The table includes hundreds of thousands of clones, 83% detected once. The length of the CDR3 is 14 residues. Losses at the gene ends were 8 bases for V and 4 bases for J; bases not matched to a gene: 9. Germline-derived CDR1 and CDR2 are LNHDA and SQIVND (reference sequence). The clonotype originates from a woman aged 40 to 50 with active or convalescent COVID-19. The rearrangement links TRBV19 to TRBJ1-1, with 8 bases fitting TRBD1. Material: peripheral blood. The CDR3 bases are TGTGCCAGTGGACAGGGTCTAGGGTCCACTGAAGCTTTCTTT. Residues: CASGQGLGSTEAFF.